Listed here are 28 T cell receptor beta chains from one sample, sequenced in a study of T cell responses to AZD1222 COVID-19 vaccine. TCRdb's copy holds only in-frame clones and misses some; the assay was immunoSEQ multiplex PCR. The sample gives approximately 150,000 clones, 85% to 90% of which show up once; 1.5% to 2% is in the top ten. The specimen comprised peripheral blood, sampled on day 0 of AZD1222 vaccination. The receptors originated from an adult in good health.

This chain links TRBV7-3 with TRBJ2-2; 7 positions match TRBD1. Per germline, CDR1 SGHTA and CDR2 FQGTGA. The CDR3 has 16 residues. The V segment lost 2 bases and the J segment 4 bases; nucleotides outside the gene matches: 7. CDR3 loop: CASSLLVPGGTGELFF. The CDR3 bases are TGTGCCAGCAGCTTATTAGTCCCAGGGGGCACCGGGGAGCTGTTTTTT.

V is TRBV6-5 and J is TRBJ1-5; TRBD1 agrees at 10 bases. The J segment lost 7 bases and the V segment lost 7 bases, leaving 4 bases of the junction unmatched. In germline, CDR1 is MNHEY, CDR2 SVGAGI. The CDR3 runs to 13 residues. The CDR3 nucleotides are TGTGCCAGCATCGACAGGGGGCAGCAGCCCCAGCATTTT. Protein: CASIDRGQQPQHF.

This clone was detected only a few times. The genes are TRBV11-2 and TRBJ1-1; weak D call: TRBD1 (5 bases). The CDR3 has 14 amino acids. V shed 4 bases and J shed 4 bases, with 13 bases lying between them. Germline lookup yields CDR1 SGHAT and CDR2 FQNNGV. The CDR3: CASSSQGGFTEAFF. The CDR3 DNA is TGTGCCAGCAGCTCCCAGGGTGGGTTCACTGAAGCTTTCTTT. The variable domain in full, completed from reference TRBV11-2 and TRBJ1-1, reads EAGVAQSPRYKIIEKRQSVAFWCNPISGHATLYWYQQILGQGPKLLIQFQNNGVVDDSQLPKDRFSAERLKGVDSTLKIQPAKLEDSAVYLCASSSQGGFTEAFFGQGTRLTVV.

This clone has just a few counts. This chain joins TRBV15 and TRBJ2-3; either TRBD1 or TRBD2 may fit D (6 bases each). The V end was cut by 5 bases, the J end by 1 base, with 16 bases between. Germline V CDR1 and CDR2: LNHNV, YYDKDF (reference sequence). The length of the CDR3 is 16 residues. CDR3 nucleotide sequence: TGTGCCACCAGCGGACCTGGGGGGCTACGCACAGATACGCAGTATTTT. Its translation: CATSGPGGLRTDTQYF.

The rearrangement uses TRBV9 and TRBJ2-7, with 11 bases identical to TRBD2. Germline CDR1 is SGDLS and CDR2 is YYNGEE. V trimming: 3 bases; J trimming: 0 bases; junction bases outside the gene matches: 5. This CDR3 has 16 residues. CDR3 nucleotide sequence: TGTGCCAGCAGCGCCAGACTAGCGGGGAGCTCCTACGAGCAGTACGTC. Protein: CASSARLAGSSYEQYV.

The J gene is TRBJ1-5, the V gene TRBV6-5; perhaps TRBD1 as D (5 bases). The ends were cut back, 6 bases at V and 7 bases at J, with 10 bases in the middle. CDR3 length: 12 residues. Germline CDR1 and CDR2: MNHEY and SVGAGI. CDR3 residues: CASSPTVQPQHF. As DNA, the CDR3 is TGTGCCAGCAGCCCGACAGTCCAGCCCCAGCATTTT.

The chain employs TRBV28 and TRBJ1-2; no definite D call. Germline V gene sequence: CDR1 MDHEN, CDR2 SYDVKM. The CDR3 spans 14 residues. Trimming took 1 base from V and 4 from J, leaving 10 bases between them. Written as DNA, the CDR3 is TGTGCCAGCAGTTTATTACCCCTGGGCTATGGCTACACCTTC. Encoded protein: CASSLLPLGYGYTF.

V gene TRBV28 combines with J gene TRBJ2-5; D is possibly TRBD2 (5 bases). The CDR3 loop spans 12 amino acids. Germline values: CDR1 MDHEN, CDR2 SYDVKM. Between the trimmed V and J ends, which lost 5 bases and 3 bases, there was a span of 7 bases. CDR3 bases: TGTGCCAGCAGTCTCGGGGAAGAGACCCAGTACTTC. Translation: CASSLGEETQYF.

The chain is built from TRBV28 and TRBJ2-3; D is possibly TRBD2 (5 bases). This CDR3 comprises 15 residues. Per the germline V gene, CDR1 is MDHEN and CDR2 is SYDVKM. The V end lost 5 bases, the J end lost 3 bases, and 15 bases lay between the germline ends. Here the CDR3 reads CASSPTMGVTDTQYF. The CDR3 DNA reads TGTGCCAGCAGTCCCACAATGGGAGTGACAGATACGCAGTATTTT.

CDR3 bases: TGTGCCACCAACACGGGACAGAGGAAGTACAATGAGCAGTTCTTC. Residues: CATNTGQRKYNEQFF. The chain employs TRBV24-1 and TRBJ2-1; 7 bases agree with TRBD1. The junction had 10 bases not matched to a gene; V was cut back by 8 bases and J by 4 bases. Germline V gene data show CDR1 as KGHDR and CDR2 as SFDVKD. CDR3 length: 15 amino acids.

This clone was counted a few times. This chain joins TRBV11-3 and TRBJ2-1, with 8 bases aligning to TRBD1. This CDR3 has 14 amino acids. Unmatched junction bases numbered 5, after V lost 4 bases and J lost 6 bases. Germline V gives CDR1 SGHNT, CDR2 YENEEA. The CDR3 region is CASSSHGQGNEQFF. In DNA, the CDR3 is TGTGCCAGCAGCTCCCATGGACAGGGCAATGAGCAGTTCTTC.

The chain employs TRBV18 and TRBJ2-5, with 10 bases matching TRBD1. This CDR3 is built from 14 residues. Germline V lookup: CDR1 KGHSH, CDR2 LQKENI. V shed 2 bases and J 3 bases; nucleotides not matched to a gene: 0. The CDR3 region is CASSPGTGEETQYF. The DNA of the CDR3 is TGTGCCAGCTCACCAGGGACAGGGGAAGAGACCCAGTACTTC.

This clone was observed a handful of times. The CDR3 region has the DNA TGTGCCAGCAGTGACTCGGCAGGGTCCTACAATGAGCAGTTCTTC. Protein: CASSDSAGSYNEQFF. This chain uses TRBV6-4 with TRBJ2-1; a weak D match, TRBD1 (5 bases). Germline-derived CDR1 and CDR2 are MRHNA and SNTAGT. The CDR3 extends over 15 amino acids. Trimming removed 0 bases from V and 1 base from J, with 7 bases in between.

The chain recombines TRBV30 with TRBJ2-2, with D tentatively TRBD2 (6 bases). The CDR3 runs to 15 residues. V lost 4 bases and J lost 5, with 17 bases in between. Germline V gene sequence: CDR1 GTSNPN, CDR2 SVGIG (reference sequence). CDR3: CAWISYGGETGELFF. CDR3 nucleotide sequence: TGTGCCTGGATCTCCTACGGAGGGGAAACCGGGGAGCTGTTTTTT.

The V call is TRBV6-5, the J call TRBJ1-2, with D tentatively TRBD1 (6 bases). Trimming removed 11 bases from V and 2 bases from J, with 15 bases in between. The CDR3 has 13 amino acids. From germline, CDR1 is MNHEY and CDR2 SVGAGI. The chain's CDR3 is CAVTRGANYGYTF. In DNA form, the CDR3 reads TGTGCCGTCACGAGGGGGGCCAACTATGGCTACACCTTC.

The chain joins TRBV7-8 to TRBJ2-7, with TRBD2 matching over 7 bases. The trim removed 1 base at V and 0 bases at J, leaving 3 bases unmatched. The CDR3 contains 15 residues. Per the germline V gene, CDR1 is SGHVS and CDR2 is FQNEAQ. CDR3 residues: CASSLVAGVSYEQYF. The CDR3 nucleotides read TGTGCCAGCAGCTTAGTGGCGGGAGTCTCCTACGAGCAGTACTTC.

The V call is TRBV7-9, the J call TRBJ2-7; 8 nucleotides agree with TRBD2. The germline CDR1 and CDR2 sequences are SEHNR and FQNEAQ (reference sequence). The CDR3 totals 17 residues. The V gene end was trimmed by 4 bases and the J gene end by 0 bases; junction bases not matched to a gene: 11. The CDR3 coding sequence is TGTGCCAGCAGCTACCCACCGCAAGCGGGGGCCTCCTACGAGCAGTACTTC. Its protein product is CASSYPPQAGASYEQYF.

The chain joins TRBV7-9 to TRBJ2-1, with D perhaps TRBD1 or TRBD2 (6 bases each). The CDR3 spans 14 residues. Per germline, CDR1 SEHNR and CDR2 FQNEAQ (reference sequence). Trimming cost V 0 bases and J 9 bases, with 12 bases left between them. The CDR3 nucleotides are TGTGCCAGCAGCTTAGCCTGGGGGGCCGGTGAGCAGTTCTTC. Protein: CASSLAWGAGEQFF.

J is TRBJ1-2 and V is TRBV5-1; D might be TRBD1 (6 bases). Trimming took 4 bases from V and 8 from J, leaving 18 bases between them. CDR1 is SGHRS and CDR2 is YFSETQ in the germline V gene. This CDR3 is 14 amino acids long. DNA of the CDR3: TGCGCCAGCAGCCAGATCGACAGGTCTAGGGGCTACACCTTC. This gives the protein CASSQIDRSRGYTF.

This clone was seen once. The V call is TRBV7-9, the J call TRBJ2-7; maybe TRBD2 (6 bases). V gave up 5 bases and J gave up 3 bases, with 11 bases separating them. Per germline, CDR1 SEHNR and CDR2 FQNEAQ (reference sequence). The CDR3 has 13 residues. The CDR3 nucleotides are TGTGCCAGCAGCCGCGCGGGGTTCTACGAGCAGTACTTC. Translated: CASSRAGFYEQYF.

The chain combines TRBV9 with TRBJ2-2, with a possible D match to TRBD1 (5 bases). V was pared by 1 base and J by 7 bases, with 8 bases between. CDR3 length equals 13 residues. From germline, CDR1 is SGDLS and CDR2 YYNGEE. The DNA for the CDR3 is TGTGCCAGCAGCGTACAGACAGTCGGGGAGCTGTTTTTT. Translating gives CASSVQTVGELFF. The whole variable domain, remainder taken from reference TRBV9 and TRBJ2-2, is DSGVTQTPKHLITATGQRVTLRCSPRSGDLSVYWYQQSLDQGLQFLIQYYNGEERAKGNILERFSAQQFPDLHSELNLSSLELGDSALYFCASSVQTVGELFFGEGSRLTVL.

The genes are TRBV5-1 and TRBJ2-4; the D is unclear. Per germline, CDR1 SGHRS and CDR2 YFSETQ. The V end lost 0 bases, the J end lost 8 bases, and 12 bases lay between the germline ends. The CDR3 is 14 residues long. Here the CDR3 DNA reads TGCGCCAGCAGCTTGGGACCTAACGCCGACATTCAGTACTTC. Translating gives CASSLGPNADIQYF.

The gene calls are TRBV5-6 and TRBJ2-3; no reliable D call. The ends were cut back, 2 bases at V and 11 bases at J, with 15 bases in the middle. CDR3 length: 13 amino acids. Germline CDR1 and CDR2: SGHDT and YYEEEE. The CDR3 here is CASSFGPRAVQYF. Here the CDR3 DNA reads TGTGCCAGCAGCTTTGGCCCTAGGGCGGTGCAGTATTTT.

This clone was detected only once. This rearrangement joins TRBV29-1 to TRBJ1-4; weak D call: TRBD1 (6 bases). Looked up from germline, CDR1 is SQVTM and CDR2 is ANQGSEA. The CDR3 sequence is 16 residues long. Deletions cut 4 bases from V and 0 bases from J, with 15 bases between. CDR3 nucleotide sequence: TGCAGCGTTGCGGACAGCCCTCGGGCAACTAATGAAAAACTGTTTTTT. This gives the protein CSVADSPRATNEKLFF.

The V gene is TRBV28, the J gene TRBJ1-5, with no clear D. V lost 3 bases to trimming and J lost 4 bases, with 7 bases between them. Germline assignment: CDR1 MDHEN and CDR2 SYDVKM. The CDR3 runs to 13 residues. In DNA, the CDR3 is TGTGCCAGCAGTTTTAGTGCAAATCAGCCCCAGCATTTT. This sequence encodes CASSFSANQPQHF. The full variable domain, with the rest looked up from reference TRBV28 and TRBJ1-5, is DVKVTQSSRYLVKRTGEKVFLECVQDMDHENMFWYRQDPGLGLRLIYFSYDVKMKEKGDIPEGYSVSREKKERFSLILESASTNQTSMYLCASSFSANQPQHFGDGTRLSIL.

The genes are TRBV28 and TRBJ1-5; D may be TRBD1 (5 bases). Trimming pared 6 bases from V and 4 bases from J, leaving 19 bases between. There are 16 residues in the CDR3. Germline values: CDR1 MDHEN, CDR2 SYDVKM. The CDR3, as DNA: TGTGCCAGCAGACATTTAAGCGACGGACAAAATCAGCCCCAGCATTTT. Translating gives CASRHLSDGQNQPQHF.

As DNA, the CDR3 is TGTGCCAGCAGGGCAGGTGGCTCTGGAAACACCATATATTTT. Amino acids: CASRAGGSGNTIYF. This sequence joins TRBV6-6 and TRBJ1-3; D not certain. The CDR3 loop spans 14 amino acids. CDR1 MNHNY and CDR2 SVGAGI come from the germline V gene (reference sequence). V was shortened by 6 bases and J by 0 bases, with 9 bases between the two germline ends.

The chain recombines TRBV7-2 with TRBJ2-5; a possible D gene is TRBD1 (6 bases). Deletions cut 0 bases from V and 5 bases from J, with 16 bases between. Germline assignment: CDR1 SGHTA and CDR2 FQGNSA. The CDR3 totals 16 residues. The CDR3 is CASSLAGGLIAETQYF. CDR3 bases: TGTGCCAGCAGCTTAGCTGGGGGCCTCATAGCGGAGACCCAGTACTTC.